This TCR beta chain was retrieved from a study of post-analysis software for immune sequencing data. The study's findings and limits: Roughly five TRBV segments appeared more often in patients than in controls, and TRBV5-6, TRBV5-1 and TRBV20-1 were among these. Samples from a shared batch, those prepared together, strongly co-clustered by F measure.

There are 14 residues in the CDR3. Trimming removed 1 base at V and 13 bases at J, with 17 bases between. Germline V gene data show CDR1 as MGHRA and CDR2 as YSYEKL. The TCR beta cDNA libraries contained unique molecular identifiers. TCRdb re-derived calls from the PCR reads in MiXCR, one entry per CDR3 protein. The repertoire has almost 700,000 distinct CDR3 sequences, approximately 59% of them found once; the top ten carry approximately 10%. As concerns this clonotype: Antigen unknown.

The receptor's source is a girl aged 2 to 10 with multiple sclerosis. The sequencing sample was made of blood. The V call is TRBV4-1, the J call TRBJ2-4; weak D call: TRBD2 (5 bases). The chain's CDR3 is CASSQVLDDGEQYF. The CDR3 nucleotides are TGCGCCAGCAGCCAAGTATTAGATGATGGGGAGCAGTACTTC.